One and the same sample provided the 21 T cell receptor beta chains below, sequenced in a study of blood T cell repertoires in COVID-19. The data were produced by immunoSEQ multiplex PCR, yet TCRdb's version contains in-frame clones alone and is incomplete. The sample has roughly 150,000 clones; roughly 84% are singletons. The sample comprised peripheral blood. The receptors were gathered from a woman aged 45-59 years with acute or convalescent COVID-19.

The chain couples TRBV5-4 to TRBJ2-5; 12 nucleotides line up with TRBD2. The CDR3 is 16 amino acids. Germline V CDR1 and CDR2: SGHNT, YYREEE (reference sequence). The ends lost 1 base at V and 4 bases at J; junction bases unmatched: 5. The CDR3: CASSLPSGGAVETQYF. CDR3 nucleotide sequence: TGTGCCAGCAGCTTGCCTAGCGGGGGGGCCGTAGAGACCCAGTACTTC.

This chain links TRBV7-3 with TRBJ2-3; maybe TRBD1 (5 bases). Trimming removed 5 bases from V and 1 base from J, with 13 bases in between. Germline values: CDR1 SGHTA, CDR2 FQGTGA. The CDR3 totals 15 residues. The CDR3 here is CASSPLGAGTDTQYF. CDR3 coding DNA: TGTGCCAGCAGCCCGCTAGGGGCTGGCACAGATACGCAGTATTTT.

This clone was found a few times. The V and J genes are TRBV9 and TRBJ1-2; 11 nucleotides align to TRBD1. The germline CDR1 and CDR2 sequences are SGDLS and YYNGEE. V lost 0 bases, J lost 6 bases, and 4 bases stayed unmatched. This CDR3 has 15 amino acids. The CDR3 loop reads CASSVVGTGGHGYTF. CDR3 DNA sequence: TGTGCCAGCAGCGTAGTGGGGACAGGGGGGCATGGCTACACCTTC.

This rearrangement joins TRBV6-5 to TRBJ2-1; 11 nucleotides match TRBD2. CDR3 length: 13 amino acids. Germline values: CDR1 MNHEY, CDR2 SVGAGI. The trim removed 6 bases at V and 9 bases at J, leaving 4 bases unmatched. The CDR3 spells CASSRLAGSEQFF. The CDR3 bases are TGTGCCAGCAGCCGACTAGCGGGGTCTGAGCAGTTCTTC.

This clone was counted once. This CDR3 is also generated by other DNA sequences in the sample. V gene TRBV7-2 combines with J gene TRBJ1-6; 8 bases fit TRBD1. Germline V gene sequence: CDR1 SGHTA, CDR2 FQGNSA. Losses at the gene ends were 4 bases for V and 8 bases for J; bases not matched to a gene: 4. The CDR3 extends over 14 amino acids. The CDR3, as DNA: TGTGCCAGCAGCTACAGGGGGGTAGATTCACCCCTCCACTTT. This codes for CASSYRGVDSPLHF.

V is TRBV2 and J is TRBJ2-3, with TRBD2 identical over 7 bases. Germline trimming cut 3 bases from V and 4 bases from J; bases unmatched to any gene: 7. Germline-derived CDR1 and CDR2 are SNHLY and FYNNEI. The CDR3 totals 15 residues. The CDR3 is CASSDRLAQADTQYF. In DNA, the CDR3 is TGTGCCAGCAGTGATCGACTAGCCCAGGCAGATACGCAGTATTTT.

This clone occurred once. The CDR3 spells CASSLLASTGELFF. CDR3 nucleotide sequence: TGTGCCAGCAGCCTACTAGCGAGTACCGGGGAGCTGTTTTTT. This chain connects TRBV7-9 to TRBJ2-2, with 7 positions matching TRBD2. V gave up 5 bases and J gave up 5 bases; unmatched junction bases: 5. The CDR3 length is 14 residues. From germline, CDR1 is SEHNR and CDR2 FQNEAQ (reference sequence).

This sequence joins TRBV5-1 and TRBJ2-1, with 16 nucleotides matching TRBD2. Germline V gene sequence: CDR1 SGHRS, CDR2 YFSETQ. Trimming took 4 bases from V and 15 from J; bases not matched to a gene: 13. The CDR3 totals 16 residues. The DNA of the CDR3 is TGCGCCAGCAGCCCGGCTGGGACTAGCGGGGGGGCACGCGTGTTCTTC. This gives the protein CASSPAGTSGGARVFF. Drawing the rest from reference TRBV5-1 and TRBJ2-1, the complete variable domain is KAGVTQTPRYLIKTRGQQVTLSCSPISGHRSVSWYQQTPGQGLQFLFEYFSETQRNKGNFPGRFSGRQFSNSRSEMNVSTLELGDSALYLCASSPAGTSGGARVFFGPGTRLTVL.

Notes on this clone: Different DNA sequences within this sample yield the same CDR3. The chain links TRBV28 to TRBJ1-2, with a weak D call TRBD1 (6 bases). Germline V gene lookup returns CDR1 MDHEN and CDR2 SYDVKM. This CDR3 region has 13 residues. V shed 2 bases and J shed 3 bases, with 7 bases lying between them. CDR3: CASSLGGYYGYTF. CDR3 nucleotide sequence: TGTGCCAGCAGTTTAGGGGGCTACTATGGCTACACCTTC.

The J gene is TRBJ2-1, the V gene TRBV10-3; TRBD2 agrees at 14 bases. V shed 4 bases, J shed 9 bases, and the junction held 8 bases outside the gene matches. CDR3 size: 16 residues. Germline CDR1 ENHRY, CDR2 SYGVKD. CDR3 sequence reads: CAISGLAGGPRGEQFF. As DNA, the CDR3 is TGTGCCATCAGTGGACTAGCGGGAGGGCCGCGGGGTGAGCAGTTCTTC.

The chain combines TRBV3-1 (or the pseudogene TRBV3-2) with TRBJ1-2; D remains ambiguous. This CDR3 region has 11 residues. Deletions cut 6 bases from V and 3 bases from J, with 5 bases between. Germline V gene lookup returns CDR1 LGHDT and CDR2 YNNKEL (reference sequence). The chain's CDR3 is CASSPYYGYTF. The DNA of the CDR3 is TGTGCCAGCAGTCCGTACTATGGCTACACCTTC.

The V gene is TRBV10-1, the J gene TRBJ2-7, with 9 bases aligning to TRBD1. Germline V gene lookup returns CDR1 WNHNN and CDR2 SYGVQD (reference sequence). The V segment lost 5 bases and the J segment 3 bases; nucleotides outside the gene matches: 11. There are 16 residues in the CDR3. Here the CDR3 reads CASSPLPGQGGYEQYF. The CDR3 DNA reads TGCGCCAGCAGTCCATTACCGGGACAGGGAGGCTACGAGCAGTACTTC.

This clone appeared once. This sequence joins TRBV6-4 and TRBJ2-3; 7 nucleotides match TRBD2. The CDR3 totals 16 residues. Germline values: CDR1 MRHNA, CDR2 SNTAGT. V shed 6 bases, J shed 0 bases, and the junction held 9 bases outside the gene matches. CDR3 loop: CASRIPPAGSTDTQYF. The CDR3 DNA sequence: TGTGCCAGCAGGATCCCCCCAGCGGGGAGCACAGATACGCAGTATTTT.

This clone was seen just once. The chain links TRBV9 to TRBJ2-7; 9 bases agree with TRBD2. The length of the CDR3 is 15 residues. Trimming took 0 bases from V and 4 from J; bases not matched to a gene: 5. Germline loops: CDR1 SGDLS, CDR2 YYNGEE. CDR3 nucleotides: TGTGCCAGCAGCGTAGCTAGCGGGAAGGATTACGAGCAGTACTTC. It is translated as CASSVASGKDYEQYF.

The chain couples TRBV6-2 or TRBV6-3 to TRBJ1-5, with D possibly matching TRBD1 (5 bases). V lost 5 bases and J 5 bases, leaving 10 bases between the germline ends. The CDR3 spans 13 residues. The germline gives CDR1 MNHEY, CDR2 SVGEGT. The chain's CDR3 is CASSSDSDQPQHF. The CDR3 DNA reads as TGTGCCAGCAGTAGCGACAGTGATCAGCCCCAGCATTTT.

The CDR3 DNA sequence: TGTGCCAGCAGTTACGGCGGGGGGACTAGCACAGATACGCAGTATTTT. Translated: CASSYGGGTSTDTQYF. The chain joins TRBV6-2 or TRBV6-3 to TRBJ2-3, with 8 nucleotides matching TRBD2. The germline V gene encodes CDR1 MNHEY and CDR2 SVGEGT. This CDR3 spans 16 amino acids. With V trimmed by 2 bases and J by 0 bases, 4 bases remained unmatched.

CDR3 sequence reads: CASSLGSGRAEAFF. CDR3 in DNA: TGTGCCAGCAGCTTAGGCTCGGGGAGGGCTGAAGCTTTCTTT. The genes are TRBV11-3 and TRBJ1-1; D gene unclear. CDR1 is SGHNT, CDR2 YENEEA, per germline. V was pared by 1 base and J by 6 bases, with 12 bases between. The length of the CDR3 is 14 residues. Using reference TRBV11-3 and TRBJ1-1 for the parts outside the CDR3, the full variable domain is EAGVVQSPRYKIIEKKQPVAFWCNPISGHNTLYWYLQNLGQGPELLIRYENEEAVDDSQLPKDRFSAERLKGVDSTLKIQPAELGDSAVYLCASSLGSGRAEAFFGQGTRLTVV.

The V gene is TRBV4-3, the J gene TRBJ2-3; D possibly corresponds to TRBD1 (5 bases). CDR3 size: 15 residues. Trimming took 4 bases from V and 1 from J, leaving 12 bases between them. The V gene's germline CDR1 is LGHNA and CDR2 YSLEER. Here the CDR3 DNA reads TGCGCCAGCAGCCGAACAGGTTCCCGCACAGATACGCAGTATTTT. Its translation: CASSRTGSRTDTQYF.

This clone was counted only a few times. The J gene is TRBJ2-7, the V gene TRBV27, with 7 nucleotides matching TRBD2. The V gene end was trimmed by 3 bases and the J gene end by 3 bases; junction bases not matched to a gene: 8. This CDR3 is 15 amino acids long. Germline V gene sequence: CDR1 MNHEY, CDR2 SMNVEV (reference sequence). CDR3 DNA sequence: TGTGCCAGCAGTTTGGGAGGGTTTGGCTACTACGAGCAGTACTTC. It codes for CASSLGGFGYYEQYF.

The gene calls are TRBV5-5 and TRBJ1-2; a possible D gene is TRBD1 (5 bases). CDR3 length: 13 residues. CDR1 is SGHKS, CDR2 YYEKEE, per germline (reference sequence). Deletions cut 5 bases from V and 4 bases from J, with 12 bases between. The DNA for the CDR3 is TGTGCCAGCAGGTCGTACGGGGGCTATGGCTACACCTTC. Its translation: CASRSYGGYGYTF.

This chain links TRBV5-1 with TRBJ2-3, with TRBD2 identical over 7 bases. The trim removed 4 bases at V and 0 bases at J, leaving 8 bases unmatched. Germline lookup yields CDR1 SGHRS and CDR2 YFSETQ. This CDR3 spans 16 amino acids. CDR3 sequence reads: CASSLGNSGSTDTQYF. Written as DNA, the CDR3 is TGCGCCAGCAGCCTGGGAAATAGCGGGAGCACAGATACGCAGTATTTT. The full variable domain, in which reference TRBV5-1 and TRBJ2-3 provide the parts outside the CDR3, is KAGVTQTPRYLIKTRGQQVTLSCSPISGHRSVSWYQQTPGQGLQFLFEYFSETQRNKGNFPGRFSGRQFSNSRSEMNVSTLELGDSALYLCASSLGNSGSTDTQYFGPGTRLTVL.